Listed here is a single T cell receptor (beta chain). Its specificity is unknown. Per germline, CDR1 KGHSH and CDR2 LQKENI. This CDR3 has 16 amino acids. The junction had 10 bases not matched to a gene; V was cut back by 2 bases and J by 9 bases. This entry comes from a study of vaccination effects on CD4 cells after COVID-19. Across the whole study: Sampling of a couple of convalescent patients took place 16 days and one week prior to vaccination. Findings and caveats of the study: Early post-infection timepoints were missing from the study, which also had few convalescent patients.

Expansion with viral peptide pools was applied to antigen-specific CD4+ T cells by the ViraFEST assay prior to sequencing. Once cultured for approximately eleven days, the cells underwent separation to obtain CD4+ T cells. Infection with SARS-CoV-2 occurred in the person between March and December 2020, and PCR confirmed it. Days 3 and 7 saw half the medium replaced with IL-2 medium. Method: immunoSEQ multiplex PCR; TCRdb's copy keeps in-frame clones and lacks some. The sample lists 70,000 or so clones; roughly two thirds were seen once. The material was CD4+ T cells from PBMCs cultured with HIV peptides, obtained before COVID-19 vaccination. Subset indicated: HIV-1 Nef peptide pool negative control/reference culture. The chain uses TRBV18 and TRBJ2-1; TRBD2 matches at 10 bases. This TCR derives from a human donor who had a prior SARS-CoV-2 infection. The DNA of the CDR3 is TGTGCCAGCTCACCAATGGCTAGCGGGAGTAACGGTGAGCAGTTCTTC. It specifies CASSPMASGSNGEQFF.